Shown below are 4 T cell receptor beta chains from a single sample sequenced in a study of blood T cell repertoires in COVID-19 (dated by TCRdb to about 2020). Library preparation used the immunoSEQ multiplex PCR assay. Not all clones reach the TCRdb copy of this immuneACCESS table, which keeps in-frame sequences only. Checked studies attribute under half of the gap to unresolved V genes and leave the rest unexplained. The sample table contains 150,000 to 200,000 clones; only one count was recorded for approximately 90% of them. Of the sample, roughly 0.56% is held by the ten largest clones. The sequenced material came from peripheral blood. These receptors all come from a man aged 45-65 years with acute or convalescent COVID-19.

The chain combines TRBV5-1 with TRBJ1-1; no clear D. Trimming shortened V by 2 bases and J by 4 bases, and 9 bases separated the two germline ends. The CDR3 covers 13 residues. Germline V CDR1 and CDR2: SGHRS, YFSETQ. CDR3 DNA: TGCGCCAGCAGCTTCTATGCCGGCACTGAAGCTTTCTTT. It encodes CASSFYAGTEAFF.

The chain links TRBV28 to TRBJ2-4, with TRBD2 identical over 10 bases. The CDR3 consists of 16 residues. Germline V gene sequence: CDR1 MDHEN, CDR2 SYDVKM. J was trimmed by 1 base and V by 8 bases; bases with no gene match: 8. Written as DNA, the CDR3 is TGTGCCAGCTCGCTAGCGGGGGCCAGGGCCAAAAACATTCAGTACTTC. Protein sequence: CASSLAGARAKNIQYF. The variable domain in full, with the rest retrieved from reference TRBV28 and TRBJ2-4, is DVKVTQSSRYLVKRTGEKVFLECVQDMDHENMFWYRQDPGLGLRLIYFSYDVKMKEKGDIPEGYSVSREKKERFSLILESASTNQTSMYLCASSLAGARAKNIQYFGAGTRLSVL.

V and J are TRBV5-4 and TRBJ2-5, with a possible D match to TRBD1 (5 bases). V was cut by 4 bases and J by 7 bases, with 14 bases left in between. This CDR3 region has 13 residues. Germline CDR1 SGHNT, CDR2 YYREEE (reference sequence). CDR3 DNA sequence: TGTGCCAGCAGCATCGACAGACTGGGGACCCAGTACTTC. It is translated as CASSIDRLGTQYF. Full variable domain (missing parts from reference TRBV5-4 and TRBJ2-5): ETGVTQSPTHLIKTRGQQVTLRCSSQSGHNTVSWYQQALGQGPQFIFQYYREEENGRGNFPPRFSGLQFPNYSSELNVNALELDDSALYLCASSIDRLGTQYFGPGTRLLVL.

This chain links TRBV2 with TRBJ2-7; 8 bases map to TRBD2. V was clipped by 4 bases and J by 3 bases; unmatched bases: 2. This CDR3 is 13 amino acids long. Germline CDR1 is SNHLY and CDR2 is FYNNEI. CDR3 residues: CASSVREGYEQYF. CDR3 coding DNA: TGTGCCAGCAGTGTACGGGAGGGCTACGAGCAGTACTTC. The variable domain in full, completed from reference TRBV2 and TRBJ2-7, reads EPEVTQTPSHQVTQMGQEVILRCVPISNHLYFYWYRQILGQKVEFLVSFYNNEISEKSEIFDDQFSVERPDGSNFTLKIRSTKLEDSAMYFCASSVREGYEQYFGPGTRLTVT.